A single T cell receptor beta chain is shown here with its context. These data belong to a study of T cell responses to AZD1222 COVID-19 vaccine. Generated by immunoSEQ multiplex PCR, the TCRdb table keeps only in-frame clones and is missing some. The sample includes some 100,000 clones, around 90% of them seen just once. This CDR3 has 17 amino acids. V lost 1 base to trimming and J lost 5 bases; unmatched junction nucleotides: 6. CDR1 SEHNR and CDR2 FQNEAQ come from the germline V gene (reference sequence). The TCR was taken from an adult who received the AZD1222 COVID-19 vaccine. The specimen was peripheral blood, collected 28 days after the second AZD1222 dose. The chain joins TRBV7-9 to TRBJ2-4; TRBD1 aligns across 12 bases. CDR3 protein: CASSLGVGQGAQNIQYF. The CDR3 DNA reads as TGTGCCAGCAGCTTAGGTGTGGGACAGGGGGCCCAAAACATTCAGTACTTC.